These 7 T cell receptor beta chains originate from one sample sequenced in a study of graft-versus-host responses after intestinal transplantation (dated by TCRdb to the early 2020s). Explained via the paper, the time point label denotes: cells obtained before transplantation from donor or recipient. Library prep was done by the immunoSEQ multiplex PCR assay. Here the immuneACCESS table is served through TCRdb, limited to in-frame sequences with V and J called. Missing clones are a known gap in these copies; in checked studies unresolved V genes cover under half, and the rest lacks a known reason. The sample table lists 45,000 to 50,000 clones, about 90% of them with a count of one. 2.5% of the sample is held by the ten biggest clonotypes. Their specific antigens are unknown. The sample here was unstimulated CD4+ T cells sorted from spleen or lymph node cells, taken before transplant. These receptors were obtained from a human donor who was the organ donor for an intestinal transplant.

CDR3 in amino acids: CASREPGTDTQYF. The DNA for the CDR3 is TGTGCCAGCAGAGAACCGGGGACAGATACGCAGTATTTT. V is TRBV28 and J is TRBJ2-3; maybe TRBD2 (5 bases). This CDR3 contains 13 residues. Between the trimmed V and J ends, which lost 6 bases and 3 bases, there was a span of 10 bases. Germline V gene data show CDR1 as MDHEN and CDR2 as SYDVKM.

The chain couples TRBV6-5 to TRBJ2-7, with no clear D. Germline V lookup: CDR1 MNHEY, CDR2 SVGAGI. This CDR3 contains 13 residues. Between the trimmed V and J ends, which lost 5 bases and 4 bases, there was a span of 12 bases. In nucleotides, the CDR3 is TGTGCCAGCAGTGAGGACGGTAGGTACGAGCAGTACTTC. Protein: CASSEDGRYEQYF.

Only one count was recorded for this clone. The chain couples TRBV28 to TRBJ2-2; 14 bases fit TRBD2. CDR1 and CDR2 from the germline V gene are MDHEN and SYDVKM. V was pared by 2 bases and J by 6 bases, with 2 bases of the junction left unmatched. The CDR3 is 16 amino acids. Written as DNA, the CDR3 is TGTGCCAGCAGTTTAGGACTAGCGGGAGGAGCCGGGGAGCTGTTTTTT. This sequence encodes CASSLGLAGGAGELFF.

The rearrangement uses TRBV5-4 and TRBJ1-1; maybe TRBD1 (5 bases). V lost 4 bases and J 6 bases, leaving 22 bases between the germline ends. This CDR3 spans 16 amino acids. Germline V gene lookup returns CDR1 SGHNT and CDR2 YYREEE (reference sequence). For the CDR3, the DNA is TGTGCCAGCAGCACCCCACTCGGGGGGGGGAGCGCTGAAGCTTTCTTT. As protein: CASSTPLGGGSAEAFF. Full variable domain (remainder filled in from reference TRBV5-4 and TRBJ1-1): ETGVTQSPTHLIKTRGQQVTLRCSSQSGHNTVSWYQQALGQGPQFIFQYYREEENGRGNFPPRFSGLQFPNYSSELNVNALELDDSALYLCASSTPLGGGSAEAFFGQGTRLTVV.

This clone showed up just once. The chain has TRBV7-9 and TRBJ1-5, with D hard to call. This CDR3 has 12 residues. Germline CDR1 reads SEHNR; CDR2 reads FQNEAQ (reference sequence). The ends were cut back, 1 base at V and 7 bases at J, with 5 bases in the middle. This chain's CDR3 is CASSLDIQPQHF. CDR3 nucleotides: TGTGCCAGCAGCTTAGATATCCAGCCCCAGCATTTT.

In DNA form, the CDR3 reads TGTGCCAGCAGCCCGGGGACAGTCTTTAATGAAAAACTGTTTTTT. Protein product: CASSPGTVFNEKLFF. The genes are TRBV9 and TRBJ1-4; 7 bases agree with TRBD1. CDR1 is SGDLS and CDR2 is YYNGEE in the germline V gene. The CDR3 length is 15 residues. Losses at the gene ends were 4 bases for V and 4 bases for J; bases not matched to a gene: 7. Using reference TRBV9 and TRBJ1-4 for the parts outside the CDR3, the full variable domain is DSGVTQTPKHLITATGQRVTLRCSPRSGDLSVYWYQQSLDQGLQFLIQYYNGEERAKGNILERFSAQQFPDLHSELNLSSLELGDSALYFCASSPGTVFNEKLFFGSGTQLSVL.

The CDR3 reads CASSVAGQGETQYF. The CDR3 nucleotides are TGTGCCAGCAGCGTAGCTGGACAGGGAGAGACCCAGTACTTC. This sequence joins TRBV9 and TRBJ2-5, with 8 bases matching TRBD1. V was pared by 0 bases and J by 4 bases, with 2 bases of the junction left unmatched. Germline values: CDR1 SGDLS, CDR2 YYNGEE. This CDR3 has 14 amino acids. The full variable domain, with the rest looked up from reference TRBV9 and TRBJ2-5, is DSGVTQTPKHLITATGQRVTLRCSPRSGDLSVYWYQQSLDQGLQFLIQYYNGEERAKGNILERFSAQQFPDLHSELNLSSLELGDSALYFCASSVAGQGETQYFGPGTRLLVL.